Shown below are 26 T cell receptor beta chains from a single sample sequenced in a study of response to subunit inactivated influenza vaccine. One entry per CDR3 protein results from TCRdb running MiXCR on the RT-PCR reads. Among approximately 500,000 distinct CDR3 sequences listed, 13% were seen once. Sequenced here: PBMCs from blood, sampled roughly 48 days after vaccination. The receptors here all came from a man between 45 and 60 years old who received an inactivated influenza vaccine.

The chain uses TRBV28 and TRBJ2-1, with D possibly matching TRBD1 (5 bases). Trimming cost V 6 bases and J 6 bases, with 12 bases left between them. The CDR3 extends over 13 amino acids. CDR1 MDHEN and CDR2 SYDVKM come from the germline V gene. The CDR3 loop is CASSRPGPNEQFF. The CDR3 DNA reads TGTGCCAGCAGCCGCCCAGGGCCCAATGAGCAGTTCTTC.

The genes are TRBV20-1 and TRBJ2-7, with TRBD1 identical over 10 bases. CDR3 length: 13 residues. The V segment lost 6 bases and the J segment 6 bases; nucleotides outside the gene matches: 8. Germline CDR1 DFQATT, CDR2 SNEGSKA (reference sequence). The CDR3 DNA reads TGCAGTGCCGGGGACAGGGGTTTGGTCGAGCAGTACTTC. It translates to CSAGDRGLVEQYF.

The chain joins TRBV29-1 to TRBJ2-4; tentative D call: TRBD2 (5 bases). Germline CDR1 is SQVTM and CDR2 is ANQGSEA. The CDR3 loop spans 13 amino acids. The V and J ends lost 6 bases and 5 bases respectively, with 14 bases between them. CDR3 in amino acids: CSVGSNNENIQYF. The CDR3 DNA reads TGCAGCGTGGGGAGTAATAACGAAAACATTCAGTACTTC.

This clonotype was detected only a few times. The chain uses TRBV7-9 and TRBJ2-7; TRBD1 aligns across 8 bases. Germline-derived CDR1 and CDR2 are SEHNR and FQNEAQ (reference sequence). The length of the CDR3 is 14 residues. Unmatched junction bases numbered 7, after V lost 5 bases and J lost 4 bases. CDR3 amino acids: CASSPWGQDYEQYF. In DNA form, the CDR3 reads TGTGCCAGCAGCCCCTGGGGACAGGATTACGAGCAGTACTTC.

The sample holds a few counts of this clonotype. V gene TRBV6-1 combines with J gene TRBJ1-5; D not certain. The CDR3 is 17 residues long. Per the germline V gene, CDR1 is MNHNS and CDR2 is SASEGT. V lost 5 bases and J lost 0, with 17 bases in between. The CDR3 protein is CASSLIAAGVSNQPQHF. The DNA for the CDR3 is TGTGCCAGCAGTCTGATCGCAGCAGGAGTTAGCAATCAGCCCCAGCATTTT.

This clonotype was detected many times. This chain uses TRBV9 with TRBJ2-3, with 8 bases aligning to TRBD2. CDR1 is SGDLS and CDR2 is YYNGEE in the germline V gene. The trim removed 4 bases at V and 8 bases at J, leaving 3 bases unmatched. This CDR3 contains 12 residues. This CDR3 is CASSISGSTQYF. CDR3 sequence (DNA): TGTGCCAGCAGCATAAGCGGGAGTACGCAGTATTTT. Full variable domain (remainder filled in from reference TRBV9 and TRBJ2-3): DSGVTQTPKHLITATGQRVTLRCSPRSGDLSVYWYQQSLDQGLQFLIQYYNGEERAKGNILERFSAQQFPDLHSELNLSSLELGDSALYFCASSISGSTQYFGPGTRLTVL.

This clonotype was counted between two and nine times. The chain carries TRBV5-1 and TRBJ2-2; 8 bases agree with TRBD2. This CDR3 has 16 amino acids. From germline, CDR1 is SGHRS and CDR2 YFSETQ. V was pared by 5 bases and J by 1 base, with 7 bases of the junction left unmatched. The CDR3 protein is CASRAPGLVNTGELFF. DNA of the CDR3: TGCGCCAGCAGGGCTCCGGGACTAGTGAACACCGGGGAGCTGTTTTTT.

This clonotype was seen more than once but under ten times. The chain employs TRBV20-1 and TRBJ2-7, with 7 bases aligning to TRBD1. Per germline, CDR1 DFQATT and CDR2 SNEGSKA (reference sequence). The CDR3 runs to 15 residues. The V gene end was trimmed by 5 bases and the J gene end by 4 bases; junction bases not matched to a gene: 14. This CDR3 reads CSAPGAQGSKYEQYF. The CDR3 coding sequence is TGCAGTGCTCCTGGGGCACAGGGGAGTAAGTACGAGCAGTACTTC.

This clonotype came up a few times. CDR3 sequence: CASSPMRQASDTQYF. The CDR3, as DNA: TGTGCCAGCAGCCCGATGCGACAGGCCTCAGATACGCAGTATTTT. This chain links TRBV7-2 with TRBJ2-3, with D tentatively TRBD1 (6 bases). CDR3 length: 15 amino acids. V lost 5 bases to trimming and J lost 4 bases, with 16 bases between them. Germline V lookup: CDR1 SGHTA, CDR2 FQGNSA.

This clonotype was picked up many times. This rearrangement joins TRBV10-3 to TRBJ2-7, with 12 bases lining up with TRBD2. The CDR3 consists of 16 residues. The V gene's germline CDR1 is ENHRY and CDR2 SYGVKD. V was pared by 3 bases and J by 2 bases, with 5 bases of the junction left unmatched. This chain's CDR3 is CAISDGTSGLTYEQYF. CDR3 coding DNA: TGTGCCATCAGTGACGGGACTAGCGGGCTGACCTACGAGCAGTACTTC.

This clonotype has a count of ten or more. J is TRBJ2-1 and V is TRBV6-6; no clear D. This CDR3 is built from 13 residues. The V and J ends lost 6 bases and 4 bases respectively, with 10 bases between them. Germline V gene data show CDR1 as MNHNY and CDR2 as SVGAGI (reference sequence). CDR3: CASSFTAYNEQFF. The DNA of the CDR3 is TGTGCCAGCAGCTTTACAGCATACAATGAGCAGTTCTTC.

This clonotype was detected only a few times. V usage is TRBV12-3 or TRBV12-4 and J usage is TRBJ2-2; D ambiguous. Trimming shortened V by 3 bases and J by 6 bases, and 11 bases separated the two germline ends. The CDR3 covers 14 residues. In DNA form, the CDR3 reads TGTGCCAGCAGTTTTCTGGGGATCCCCGGGGAGCTGTTTTTT. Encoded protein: CASSFLGIPGELFF.

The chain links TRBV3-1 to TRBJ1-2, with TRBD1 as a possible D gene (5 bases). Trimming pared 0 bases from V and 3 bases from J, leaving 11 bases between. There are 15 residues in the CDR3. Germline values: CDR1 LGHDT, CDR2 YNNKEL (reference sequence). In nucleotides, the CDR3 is TGTGCCAGCAGCCAAGATAGGACATGGCACTATGGCTACACCTTC. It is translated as CASSQDRTWHYGYTF.

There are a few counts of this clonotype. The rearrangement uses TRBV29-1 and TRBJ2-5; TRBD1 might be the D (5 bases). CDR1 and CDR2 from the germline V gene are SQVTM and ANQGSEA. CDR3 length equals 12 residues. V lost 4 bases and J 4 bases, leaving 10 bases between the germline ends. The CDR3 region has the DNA TGCAGCGTTGCTCGGCAGGGAGAGACCCAGTACTTC. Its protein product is CSVARQGETQYF.

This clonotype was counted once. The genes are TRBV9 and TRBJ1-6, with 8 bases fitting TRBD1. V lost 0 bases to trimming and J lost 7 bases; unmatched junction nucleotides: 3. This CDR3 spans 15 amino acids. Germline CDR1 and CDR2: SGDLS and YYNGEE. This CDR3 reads CASSVGGTGNSPLHF. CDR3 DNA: TGTGCCAGCAGCGTAGGTGGGACAGGAAATTCACCCCTCCACTTT. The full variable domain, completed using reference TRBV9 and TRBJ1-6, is DSGVTQTPKHLITATGQRVTLRCSPRSGDLSVYWYQQSLDQGLQFLIQYYNGEERAKGNILERFSAQQFPDLHSELNLSSLELGDSALYFCASSVGGTGNSPLHFGNGTRLTVT.

CDR3 loop: CASSQDPDTDTQYF. The CDR3 DNA reads TGCGCCAGCAGCCAAGATCCGGACACAGATACGCAGTATTTT. J is TRBJ2-3 and V is TRBV4-1; D remains ambiguous. This CDR3 comprises 14 residues. Trimming stripped 0 bases from V and 2 bases from J, with 6 bases between. Germline V lookup: CDR1 MGHRA, CDR2 YSYEKL.

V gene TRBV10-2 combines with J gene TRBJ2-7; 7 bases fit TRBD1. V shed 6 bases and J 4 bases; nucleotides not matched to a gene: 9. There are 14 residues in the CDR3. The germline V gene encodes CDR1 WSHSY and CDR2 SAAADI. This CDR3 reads CASRKDRAGYEQYF. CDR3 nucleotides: TGCGCCAGCAGAAAAGACAGGGCAGGGTACGAGCAGTACTTC.

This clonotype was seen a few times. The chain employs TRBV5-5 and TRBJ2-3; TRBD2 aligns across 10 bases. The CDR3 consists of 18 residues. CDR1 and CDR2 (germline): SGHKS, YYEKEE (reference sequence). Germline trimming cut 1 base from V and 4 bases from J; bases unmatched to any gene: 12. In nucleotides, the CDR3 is TGTGCCAGCAGCTTGCTGGCTTCTAGCGGGGGAGGATCAGATACGCAGTATTTT. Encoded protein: CASSLLASSGGGSDTQYF.

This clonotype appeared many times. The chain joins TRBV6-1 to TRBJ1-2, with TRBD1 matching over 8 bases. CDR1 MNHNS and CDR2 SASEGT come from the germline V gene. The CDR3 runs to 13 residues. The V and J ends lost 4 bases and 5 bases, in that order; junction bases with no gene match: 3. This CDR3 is CASSGTGIYGYTF. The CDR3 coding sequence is TGTGCCAGCAGTGGGACAGGGATTTATGGCTACACCTTC.

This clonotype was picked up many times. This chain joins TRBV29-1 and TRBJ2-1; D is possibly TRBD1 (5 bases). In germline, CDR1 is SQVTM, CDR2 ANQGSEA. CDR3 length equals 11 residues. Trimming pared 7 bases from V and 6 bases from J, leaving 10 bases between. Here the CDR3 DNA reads TGCAGCGCCTTGACAGCCAATGAGCAGTTCTTC. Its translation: CSALTANEQFF.

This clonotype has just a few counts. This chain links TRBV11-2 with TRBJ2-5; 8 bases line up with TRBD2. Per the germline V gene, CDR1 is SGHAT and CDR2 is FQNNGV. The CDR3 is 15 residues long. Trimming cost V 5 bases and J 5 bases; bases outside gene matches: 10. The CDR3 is CASSLGGGSGETQYF. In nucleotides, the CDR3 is TGTGCCAGCAGCCTCGGGGGGGGTAGCGGCGAGACCCAGTACTTC.

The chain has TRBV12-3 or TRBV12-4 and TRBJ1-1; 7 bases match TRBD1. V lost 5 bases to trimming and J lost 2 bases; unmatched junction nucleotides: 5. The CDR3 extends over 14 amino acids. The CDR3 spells CASSAQGSNTEAFF. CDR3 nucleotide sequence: TGTGCCAGCAGTGCACAGGGGTCAAACACTGAAGCTTTCTTT.

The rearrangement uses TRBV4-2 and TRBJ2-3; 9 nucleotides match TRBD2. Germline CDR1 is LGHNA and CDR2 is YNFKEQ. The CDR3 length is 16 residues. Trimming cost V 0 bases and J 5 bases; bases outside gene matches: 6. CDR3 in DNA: TGTGCCAGCAGCCAAGATCCGCGGGAGGGCCGAGATACGCAGTATTTT. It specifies CASSQDPREGRDTQYF.

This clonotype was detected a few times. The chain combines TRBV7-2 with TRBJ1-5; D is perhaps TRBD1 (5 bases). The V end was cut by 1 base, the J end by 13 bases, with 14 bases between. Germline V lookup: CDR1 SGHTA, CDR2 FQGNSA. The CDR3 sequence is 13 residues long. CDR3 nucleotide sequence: TGTGCCAGCAGCTTAGGGGAGAGACAGTTACAGCATTTT. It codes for CASSLGERQLQHF.

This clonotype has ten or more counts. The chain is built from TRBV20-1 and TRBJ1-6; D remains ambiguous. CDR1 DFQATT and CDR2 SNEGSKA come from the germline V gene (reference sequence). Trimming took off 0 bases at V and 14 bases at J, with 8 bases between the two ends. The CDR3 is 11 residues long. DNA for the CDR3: TGCAGTGCTAGAGATTTCCCCGCCCTCCACTTT. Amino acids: CSARDFPALHF.

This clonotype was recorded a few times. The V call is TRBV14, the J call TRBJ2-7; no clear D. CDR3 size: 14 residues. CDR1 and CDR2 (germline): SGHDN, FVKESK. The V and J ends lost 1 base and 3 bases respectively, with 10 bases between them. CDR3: CASSQVDAFYEQYF. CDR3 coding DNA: TGTGCCAGCAGCCAAGTGGACGCCTTCTACGAGCAGTACTTC.